Here is one T cell receptor (beta chain) with its context. The sample is drawn from a study of regulatory T cells in long-lasting Graves disease. Study in general: To qualify as persistent, Graves' disease required over 5 years of antithyroid drugs with positive TSH receptor antibodies.

There are 12 residues in the CDR3. Germline loops: CDR1 MNHEY, CDR2 SVGEGT. Trimming pared 10 bases from V and 8 bases from J, leaving 17 bases between. According to the study, TCR beta libraries were built with iRepertoire HTBI primers and CDR3-region Arm-PCR. MiXCR, run by TCRdb on the multiplex PCR reads, gives a single entry per CDR3 protein. The top ten hold approximately 26% of the sample, which has about 450,000 distinct CDR3 sequences, 20% to 30% seen once. Time point defined: persistent/refractory GD, antithyroid drugs over 5 years with positive TRAb. After RNA was extracted from PBMCs, the TCR library was made from it.

This chain uses TRBV6-2 or TRBV6-3 with TRBJ1-2, with D unresolved. The receptor comes from a female donor with Graves disease. This specimen was peripheral blood mononuclear cells (PBMCs), taken when the disease was refractory, from a patient treated with antithyroid drugs. Here the CDR3 DNA reads TGTGCCATTAACCGGGCTCCCTTCGGCTACACCTTC. It translates to CAINRAPFGYTF.